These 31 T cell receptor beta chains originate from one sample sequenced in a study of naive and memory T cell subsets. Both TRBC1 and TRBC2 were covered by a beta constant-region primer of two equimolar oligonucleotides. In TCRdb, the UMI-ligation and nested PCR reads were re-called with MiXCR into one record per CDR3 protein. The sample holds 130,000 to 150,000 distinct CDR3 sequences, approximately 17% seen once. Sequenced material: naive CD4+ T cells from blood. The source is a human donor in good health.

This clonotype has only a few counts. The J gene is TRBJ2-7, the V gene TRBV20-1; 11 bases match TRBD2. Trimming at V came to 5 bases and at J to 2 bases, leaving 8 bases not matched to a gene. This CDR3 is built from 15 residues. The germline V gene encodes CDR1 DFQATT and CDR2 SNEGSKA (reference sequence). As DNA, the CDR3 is TGCAGTGCTGAACCCCAGGGACTAGCGGCCTACGAGCAGTACTTC. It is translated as CSAEPQGLAAYEQYF.

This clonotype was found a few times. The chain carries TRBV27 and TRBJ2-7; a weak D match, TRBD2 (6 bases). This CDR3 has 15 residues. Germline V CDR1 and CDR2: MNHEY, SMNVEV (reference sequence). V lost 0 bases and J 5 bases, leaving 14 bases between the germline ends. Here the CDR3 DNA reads TGTGCCAGCAGTTTATCTTCGGGAGTACGCAACGAGCAGTACTTC. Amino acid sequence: CASSLSSGVRNEQYF.

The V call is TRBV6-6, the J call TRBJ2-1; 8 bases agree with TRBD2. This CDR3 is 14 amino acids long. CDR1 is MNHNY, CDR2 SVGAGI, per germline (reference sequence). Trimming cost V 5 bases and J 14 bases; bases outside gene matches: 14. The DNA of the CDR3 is TGTGCCAGCAGTCGACCAGCGGGAGACTCCGAGGAGTTCTTC. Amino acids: CASSRPAGDSEEFF.

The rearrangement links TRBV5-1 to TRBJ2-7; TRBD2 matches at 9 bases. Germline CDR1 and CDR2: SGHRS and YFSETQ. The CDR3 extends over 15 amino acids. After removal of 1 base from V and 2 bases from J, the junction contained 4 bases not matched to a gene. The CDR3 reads CASSLRLADTYEQYF. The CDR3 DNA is TGCGCCAGCAGCTTGAGACTAGCGGACACCTACGAGCAGTACTTC.

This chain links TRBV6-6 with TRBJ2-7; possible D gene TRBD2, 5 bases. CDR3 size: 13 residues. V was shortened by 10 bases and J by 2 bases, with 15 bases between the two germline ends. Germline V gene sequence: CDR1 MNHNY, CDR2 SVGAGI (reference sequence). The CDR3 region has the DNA TGTGCCACTAGACCCGGGGTGGCCTACGAGCAGTACTTC. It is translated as CATRPGVAYEQYF.

CDR3 in DNA: TGTGCCAGCAGCTACCGGGGGGCGCACCGGGAGGTGACCTCCTACGAGCAGTACTTC. It yields the protein CASSYRGAHREVTSYEQYF. The chain links TRBV14 to TRBJ2-7; possibly TRBD2 for D (7 bases). The CDR3 length is 19 residues. Germline V gene sequence: CDR1 SGHDN, CDR2 FVKESK. Trimming removed 5 bases from V and 0 bases from J, with 26 bases in between.

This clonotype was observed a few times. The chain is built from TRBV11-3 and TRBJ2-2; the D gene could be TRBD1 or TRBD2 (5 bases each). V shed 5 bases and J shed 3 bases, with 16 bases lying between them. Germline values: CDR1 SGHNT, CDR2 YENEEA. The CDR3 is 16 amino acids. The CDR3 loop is CASSREGNLYTGELFF. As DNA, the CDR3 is TGTGCCAGCAGCAGAGAGGGGAATTTGTACACCGGGGAGCTGTTTTTT.

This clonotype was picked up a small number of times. CDR3 coding DNA: TGCGCCAGCAGCTTCAGGGTGTCCGGTCGTTATTTACTTAGCAATCAGCCCCAGCATTTT. Its translation is CASSFRVSGRYLLSNQPQHF. The chain uses TRBV5-1 and TRBJ1-5; weak D call: TRBD1 (5 bases). CDR1 is SGHRS, CDR2 YFSETQ, per germline. This CDR3 comprises 20 residues. V lost 2 bases and J 0 bases, leaving 24 bases between the germline ends.

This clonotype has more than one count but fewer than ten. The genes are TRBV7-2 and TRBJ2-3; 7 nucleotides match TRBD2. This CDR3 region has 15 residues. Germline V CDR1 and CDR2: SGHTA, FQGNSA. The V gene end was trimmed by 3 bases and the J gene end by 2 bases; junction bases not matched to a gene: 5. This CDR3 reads CASSLSGMNTDTQYF. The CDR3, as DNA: TGTGCCAGCAGCTTGAGCGGGATGAACACAGATACGCAGTATTTT.

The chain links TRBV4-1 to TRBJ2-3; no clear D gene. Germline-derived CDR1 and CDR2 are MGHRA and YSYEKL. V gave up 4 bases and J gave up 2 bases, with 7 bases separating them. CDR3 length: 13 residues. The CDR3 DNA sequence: TGCGCCAGCAGCCCCCGGAACACAGATACGCAGTATTTT. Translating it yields CASSPRNTDTQYF.

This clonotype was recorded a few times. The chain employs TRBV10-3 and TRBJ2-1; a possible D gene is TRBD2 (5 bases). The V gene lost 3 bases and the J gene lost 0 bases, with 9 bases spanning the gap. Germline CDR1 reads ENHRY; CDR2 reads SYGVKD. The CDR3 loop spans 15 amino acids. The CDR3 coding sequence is TGTGCCATCAGTGAAGCTGGGAGCTCCTACAATGAGCAGTTCTTC. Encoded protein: CAISEAGSSYNEQFF.

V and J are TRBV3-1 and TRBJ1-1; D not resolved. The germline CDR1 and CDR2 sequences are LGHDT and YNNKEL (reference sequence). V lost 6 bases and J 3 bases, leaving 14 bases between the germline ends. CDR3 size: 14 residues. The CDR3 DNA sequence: TGTGCCAGCAGTCCCGGGATGTGGGACACTGAAGCTTTCTTT. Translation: CASSPGMWDTEAFF.

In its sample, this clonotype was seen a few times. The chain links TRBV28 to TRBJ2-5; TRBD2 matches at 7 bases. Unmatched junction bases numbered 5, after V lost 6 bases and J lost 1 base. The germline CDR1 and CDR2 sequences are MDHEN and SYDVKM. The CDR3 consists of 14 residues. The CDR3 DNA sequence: TGTGCCAGCAGCGTCGGGGGGTCCCAAGAGACCCAGTACTTC. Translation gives CASSVGGSQETQYF. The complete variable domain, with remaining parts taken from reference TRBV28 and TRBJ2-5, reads DVKVTQSSRYLVKRTGEKVFLECVQDMDHENMFWYRQDPGLGLRLIYFSYDVKMKEKGDIPEGYSVSREKKERFSLILESASTNQTSMYLCASSVGGSQETQYFGPGTRLLVL.

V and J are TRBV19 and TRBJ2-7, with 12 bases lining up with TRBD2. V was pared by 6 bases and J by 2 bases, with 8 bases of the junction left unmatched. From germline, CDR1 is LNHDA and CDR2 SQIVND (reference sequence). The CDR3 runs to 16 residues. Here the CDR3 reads CASSQFLAGGTYEQYF. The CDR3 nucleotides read TGTGCCAGTAGCCAATTTCTAGCGGGAGGGACCTACGAGCAGTACTTC.

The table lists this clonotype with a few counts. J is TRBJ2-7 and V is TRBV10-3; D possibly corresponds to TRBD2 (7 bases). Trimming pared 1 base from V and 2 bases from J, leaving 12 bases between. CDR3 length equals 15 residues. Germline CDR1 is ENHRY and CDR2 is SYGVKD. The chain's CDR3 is CAISEWEGETYEQYF. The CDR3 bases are TGTGCCATCAGTGAGTGGGAGGGGGAGACCTACGAGCAGTACTTC.

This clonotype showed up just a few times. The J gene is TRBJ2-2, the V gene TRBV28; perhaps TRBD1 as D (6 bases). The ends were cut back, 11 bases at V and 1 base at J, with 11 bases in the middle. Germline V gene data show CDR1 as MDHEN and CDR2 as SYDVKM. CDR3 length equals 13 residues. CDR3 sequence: CALAGVNTGELFF. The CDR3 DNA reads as TGTGCCCTGGCAGGGGTGAACACCGGGGAGCTGTTTTTT.

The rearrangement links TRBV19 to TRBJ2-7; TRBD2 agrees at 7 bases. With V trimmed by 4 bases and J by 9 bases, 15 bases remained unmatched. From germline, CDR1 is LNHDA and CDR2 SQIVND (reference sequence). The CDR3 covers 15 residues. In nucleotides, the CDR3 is TGTGCCAGTAGTAAGGACCGGGACTACCCTGGGGTGCAGTACTTC. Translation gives CASSKDRDYPGVQYF. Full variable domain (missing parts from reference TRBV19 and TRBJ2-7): DGGITQSPKYLFRKEGQNVTLSCEQNLNHDAMYWYRQDPGQGLRLIYYSQIVNDFQKGDIAEGYSVSREKKESFPLTVTSAQKNPTAFYLCASSKDRDYPGVQYFGPGTRLTVT.

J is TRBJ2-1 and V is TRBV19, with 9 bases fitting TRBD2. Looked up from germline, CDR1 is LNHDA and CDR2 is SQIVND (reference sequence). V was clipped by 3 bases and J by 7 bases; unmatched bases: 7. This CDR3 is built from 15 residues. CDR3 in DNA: TGTGCCAGTAGTATCGCGAGCGGGAGGAATAATGAGCAGTTCTTC. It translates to CASSIASGRNNEQFF.

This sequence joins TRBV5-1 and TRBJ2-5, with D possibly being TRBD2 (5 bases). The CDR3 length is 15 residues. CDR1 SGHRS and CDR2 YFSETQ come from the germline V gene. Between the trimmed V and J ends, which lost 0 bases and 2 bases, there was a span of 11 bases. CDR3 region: CASSLVGSAQETQYF. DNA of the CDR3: TGCGCCAGCAGCTTGGTGGGTAGCGCGCAAGAGACCCAGTACTTC.

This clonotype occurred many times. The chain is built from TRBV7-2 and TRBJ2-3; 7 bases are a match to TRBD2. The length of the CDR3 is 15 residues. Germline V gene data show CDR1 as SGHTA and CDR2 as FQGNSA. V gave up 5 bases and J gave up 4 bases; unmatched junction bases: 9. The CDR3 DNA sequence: TGTGCCAGCAGCCCGAAGACTAGCAGGGCAGATACGCAGTATTTT. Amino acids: CASSPKTSRADTQYF.

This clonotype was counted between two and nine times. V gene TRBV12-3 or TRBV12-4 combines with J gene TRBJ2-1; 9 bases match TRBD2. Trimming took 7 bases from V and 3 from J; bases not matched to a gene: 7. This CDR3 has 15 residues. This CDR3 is CASTQAGGYYNEQFF. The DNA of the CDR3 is TGTGCCAGCACCCAAGCGGGAGGATACTACAATGAGCAGTTCTTC.

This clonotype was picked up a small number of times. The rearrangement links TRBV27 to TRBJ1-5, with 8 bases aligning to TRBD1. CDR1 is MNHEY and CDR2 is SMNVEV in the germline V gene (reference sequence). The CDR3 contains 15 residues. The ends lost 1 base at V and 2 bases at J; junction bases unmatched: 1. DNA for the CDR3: TGTGCCAGCAGTTTATGGGGACAGGGCAATCAGCCCCAGCATTTT. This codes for CASSLWGQGNQPQHF.

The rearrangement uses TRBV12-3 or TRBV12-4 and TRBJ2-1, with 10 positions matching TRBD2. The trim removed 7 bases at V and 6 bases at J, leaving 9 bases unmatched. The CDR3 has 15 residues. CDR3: CASKGLAEARNEQFF. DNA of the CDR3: TGTGCCAGCAAAGGACTAGCGGAGGCCCGCAATGAGCAGTTCTTC.

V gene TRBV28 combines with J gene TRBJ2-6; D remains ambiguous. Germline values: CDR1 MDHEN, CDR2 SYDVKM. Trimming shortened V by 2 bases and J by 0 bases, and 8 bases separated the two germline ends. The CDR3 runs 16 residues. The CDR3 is CASSLQDRSGANVLTF. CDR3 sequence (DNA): TGTGCCAGCAGTTTACAGGACCGCTCTGGGGCCAACGTCCTGACTTTC.

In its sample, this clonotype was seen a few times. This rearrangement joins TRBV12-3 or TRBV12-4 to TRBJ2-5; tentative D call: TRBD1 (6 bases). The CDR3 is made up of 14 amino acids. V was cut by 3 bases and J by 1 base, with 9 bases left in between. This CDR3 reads CASSFLTGQETQYF. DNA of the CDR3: TGTGCCAGCAGTTTTCTGACAGGCCAAGAGACCCAGTACTTC.

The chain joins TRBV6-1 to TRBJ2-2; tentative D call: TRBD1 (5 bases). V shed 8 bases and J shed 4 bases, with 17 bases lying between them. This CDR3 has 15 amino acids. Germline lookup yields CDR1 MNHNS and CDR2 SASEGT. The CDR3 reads CASRSLGQITGELFF. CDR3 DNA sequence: TGTGCCAGCCGGAGCCTCGGACAAATCACCGGGGAGCTGTTTTTT.

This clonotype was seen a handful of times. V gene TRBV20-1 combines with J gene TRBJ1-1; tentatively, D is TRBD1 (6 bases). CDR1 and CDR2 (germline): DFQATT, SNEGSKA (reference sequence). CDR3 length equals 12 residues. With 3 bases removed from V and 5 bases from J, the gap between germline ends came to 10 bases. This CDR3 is CSASSRGTEAFF. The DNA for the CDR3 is TGCAGTGCTAGTAGCAGGGGTACTGAAGCTTTCTTT.

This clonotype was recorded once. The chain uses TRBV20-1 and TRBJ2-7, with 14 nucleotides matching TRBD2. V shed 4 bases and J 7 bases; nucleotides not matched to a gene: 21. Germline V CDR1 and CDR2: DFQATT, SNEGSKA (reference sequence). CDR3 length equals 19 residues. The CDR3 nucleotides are TGCAGTGCTAAAGAACACGGGACTAGCGGGAGTTGGGACTTAGGGGAGCAGTACTTC. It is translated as CSAKEHGTSGSWDLGEQYF.

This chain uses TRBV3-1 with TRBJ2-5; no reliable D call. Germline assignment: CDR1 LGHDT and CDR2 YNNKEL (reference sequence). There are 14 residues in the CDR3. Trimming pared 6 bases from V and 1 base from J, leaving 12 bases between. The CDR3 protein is CASSKGPGQETQYF. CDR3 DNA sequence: TGTGCCAGCAGTAAAGGACCGGGCCAAGAGACCCAGTACTTC.

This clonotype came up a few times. CDR3: CASSPQDRGANQPQHF. The CDR3 bases are TGTGCCAGCTCACCTCAGGACAGGGGGGCCAATCAGCCCCAGCATTTT. This sequence joins TRBV18 and TRBJ1-5; 10 nucleotides align to TRBD1. Germline loops: CDR1 KGHSH, CDR2 LQKENI. This CDR3 is 16 amino acids long. After removal of 3 bases from V and 3 bases from J, the junction contained 5 bases not matched to a gene.

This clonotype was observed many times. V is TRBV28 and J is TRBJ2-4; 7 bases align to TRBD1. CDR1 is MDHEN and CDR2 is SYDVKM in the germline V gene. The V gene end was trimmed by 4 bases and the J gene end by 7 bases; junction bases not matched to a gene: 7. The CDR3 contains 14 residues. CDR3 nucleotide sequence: TGTGCCAGCAGTTCAACCCCGGGACAGAACATTCAGTACTTC. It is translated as CASSSTPGQNIQYF.